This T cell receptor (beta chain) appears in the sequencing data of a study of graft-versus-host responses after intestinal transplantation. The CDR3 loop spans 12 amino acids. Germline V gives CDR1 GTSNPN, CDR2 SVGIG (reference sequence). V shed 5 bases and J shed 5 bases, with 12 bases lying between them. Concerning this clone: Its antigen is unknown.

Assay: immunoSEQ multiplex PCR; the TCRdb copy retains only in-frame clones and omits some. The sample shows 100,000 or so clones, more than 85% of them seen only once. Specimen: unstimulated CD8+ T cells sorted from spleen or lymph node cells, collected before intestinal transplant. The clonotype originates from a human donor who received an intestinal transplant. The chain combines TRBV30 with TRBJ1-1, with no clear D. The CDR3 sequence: CAWGPTGTEAFF. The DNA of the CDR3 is TGTGCCTGGGGTCCCACGGGGACTGAAGCTTTCTTT.